These T cell receptor beta chains were read from a single sample in a study of T cell changes during pregnancy in multiple sclerosis. Only in-frame clones appear in the TCRdb table, and some are missing; sequencing was by immunoSEQ multiplex PCR. The top ten hold around 0.91% of the sample, which has 65,000 to 85,000 clones, 90% to 95% seen once. Sequences were derived from peripheral blood, sampled in the second trimester of pregnancy. The receptors derive from a female donor in good health, enrolled as a control in a pregnancy study. CDR3s include the opening cysteine and the closing phenylalanine or tryptophan. D genes are given only for firm matches. Some rows have no size entry. The others give once, few or many, or a class for an expanded clone.

v_gene: TRBV28
d_gene: TRBD1
abundance: -
j_gene: TRBJ1-2
CDR3aa: CASSESTTGGARYGYTF
CDR3nt: TGTGCCAGCAGCGAATCTACGACAGGGGGCGCGAGGTATGGCTACACCTTC

v_gene: TRBV18
d_gene: TRBD1
abundance: -
j_gene: TRBJ1-5
CDR3aa: CASSPGNRGGGQPQHF
CDR3nt: TGTGCCAGCTCACCAGGGAACAGGGGCGGAGGACAGCCCCAGCATTTT

v_gene: TRBV4-2
d_gene: TRBD2
abundance: once
j_gene: TRBJ2-7
CDR3aa: CASSQAWTSGRTFPYEQYF
CDR3nt: TGTGCCAGCAGCCAAGCGTGGACTAGCGGGAGGACCTTCCCCTACGAGCAGTACTTC

v_gene: TRBV10-3
d_gene: -
abundance: once
j_gene: TRBJ1-2
CDR3aa: CAISEESGNYGYTF
CDR3nt: TGTGCCATCAGTGAGGAATCGGGGAACTATGGCTACACCTTC

v_gene: TRBV9
d_gene: TRBD2
abundance: -
j_gene: TRBJ2-3
CDR3aa: CASSPGLAGATDTQYF
CDR3nt: TGTGCCAGCAGCCCTGGACTAGCGGGGGCCACAGATACGCAGTATTTT

v_gene: TRBV2
d_gene: TRBD2
abundance: -
j_gene: TRBJ2-3
CDR3aa: CASNGLAVGTDTQYF
CDR3nt: TGTGCCAGCAATGGACTAGCGGTAGGGACAGATACGCAGTATTTT

v_gene: TRBV28
d_gene: TRBD1
abundance: -
j_gene: TRBJ1-3
CDR3aa: CASQTGSQPVSGNTIYF
CDR3nt: TGTGCCAGCCAGACAGGGAGTCAACCTGTCTCTGGAAACACCATATATTTT

v_gene: TRBV21-1
d_gene: -
abundance: -
j_gene: TRBJ2-7
CDR3aa: CASRAIRDPGLASHEQYF
CDR3nt: TGTGCCAGCAGGGCGATAAGGGACCCCGGACTAGCGTCCCACGAGCAGTACTTC

v_gene: TRBV7-9
d_gene: -
abundance: -
j_gene: TRBJ1-3
CDR3aa: CASSSRDISGNTIYF
CDR3nt: TGTGCCAGCAGCTCGAGGGACATCTCTGGAAACACCATATATTTT

v_gene: TRBV28
d_gene: TRBD2
abundance: -
j_gene: TRBJ2-1
CDR3aa: CASRYGRAFNEQFF
CDR3nt: TGTGCCAGCCGTTATGGGAGGGCATTCAATGAGCAGTTCTTC

v_gene: TRBV29-1
d_gene: TRBD2
abundance: -
j_gene: TRBJ2-7
CDR3aa: CSVEVPGLAGNYEQYF
CDR3nt: TGCAGCGTTGAAGTTCCCGGACTAGCGGGAAACTACGAGCAGTACTTC

v_gene: TRBV28
d_gene: TRBD1
abundance: -
j_gene: TRBJ2-5
CDR3aa: CASSLTGDLQETQYF
CDR3nt: TGTGCCAGCAGTTTAACAGGGGACCTACAAGAGACCCAGTACTTC

v_gene: TRBV5-1
d_gene: -
abundance: -
j_gene: TRBJ2-3
CDR3aa: CASSLGSGEVDTQYF
CDR3nt: TGCGCCAGCAGCTTGGGTTCGGGGGAGGTCGATACGCAGTATTTT

v_gene: TRBV18
d_gene: -
abundance: once
j_gene: TRBJ2-7
CDR3aa: CASSPPSASYEQYF
CDR3nt: TGTGCCAGCTCACCACCTAGCGCCTCCTACGAGCAGTACTTC

v_gene: TRBV7-9
d_gene: -
abundance: -
j_gene: TRBJ2-1
CDR3aa: CASSLLGDSGSYEQFF
CDR3nt: TGTGCCAGCAGCTTATTAGGGGACAGCGGGTCTTACGAGCAGTTCTTC

v_gene: TRBV30
d_gene: -
abundance: -
j_gene: TRBJ2-7
CDR3aa: CAWSPSYEQYF
CDR3nt: TGTGCCTGGAGTCCTTCCTACGAGCAGTACTTC

v_gene: TRBV5-1
d_gene: TRBD1
abundance: -
j_gene: TRBJ1-1
CDR3aa: CASNLGAGGITEAFF
CDR3nt: TGCGCCAGCAACTTGGGCGCAGGGGGCATCACTGAAGCTTTCTTT

v_gene: TRBV5-4
d_gene: -
abundance: once
j_gene: TRBJ1-2
CDR3aa: CASSLGPQGPYGYTF
CDR3nt: TGTGCCAGCAGCTTGGGGCCCCAGGGTCCCTATGGCTACACCTTC

v_gene: TRBV2
d_gene: TRBD2
abundance: -
j_gene: TRBJ2-7
CDR3aa: CASSKSGSVAEQYF
CDR3nt: TGTGCCAGCAGTAAAAGCGGGAGTGTGGCCGAGCAGTACTTC

v_gene: TRBV6-1
d_gene: -
abundance: many
j_gene: TRBJ2-1
CDR3aa: CASSDVAGSYNEQFF
CDR3nt: TGTGCCAGCAGTGACGTAGCCGGCAGCTACAATGAGCAGTTCTTC

v_gene: TRBV6-1
d_gene: TRBD1
abundance: -
j_gene: TRBJ1-3
CDR3aa: CASRTGTENGNTIYF
CDR3nt: TGTGCCAGCAGGACCGGGACAGAAAATGGAAACACCATATATTTT

v_gene: TRBV30
d_gene: -
abundance: once
j_gene: TRBJ2-3
CDR3aa: CAWSVVPDSTDTQYF
CDR3nt: TGTGCCTGGAGTGTAGTTCCAGATAGCACAGATACGCAGTATTTT

v_gene: TRBV6-1
d_gene: TRBD1
abundance: -
j_gene: TRBJ2-7
CDR3aa: CASSHSQGAYEQYF
CDR3nt: TGTGCCAGCAGTCATTCACAGGGGGCCTACGAGCAGTACTTC

v_gene: TRBV5-1
d_gene: -
abundance: -
j_gene: TRBJ2-3
CDR3aa: CASSFNSGVGTDTQYF
CDR3nt: TGCGCCAGCAGCTTTAATAGCGGAGTCGGAACAGATACGCAGTATTTT

v_gene: TRBV6-1
d_gene: TRBD1
abundance: -
j_gene: TRBJ1-5
CDR3aa: CASTSQGYSNQPQHF
CDR3nt: TGTGCCAGCACCTCACAGGGGTATAGCAATCAGCCCCAGCATTTT

v_gene: TRBV7-2
d_gene: TRBD2
abundance: -
j_gene: TRBJ2-1
CDR3aa: CASSLEGLLYNEQFF
CDR3nt: TGTGCCAGCAGCTTAGAGGGACTACTTTACAATGAGCAGTTCTTC

v_gene: TRBV11-1
d_gene: -
abundance: -
j_gene: TRBJ1-5
CDR3aa: CASSLDTYSAQHF
CDR3nt: TGTGCCAGCAGCTTAGATACCTATTCGGCCCAGCATTTT

v_gene: TRBV29-1
d_gene: TRBD2
abundance: -
j_gene: TRBJ2-1
CDR3aa: CSLTRREVYNEQFF
CDR3nt: TGCAGCCTGACGCGGCGGGAGGTATACAATGAGCAGTTCTTC

v_gene: TRBV27
d_gene: TRBD1
abundance: -
j_gene: TRBJ1-2
CDR3aa: CASSFLGQGANYGYTF
CDR3nt: TGTGCCAGCAGTTTCCTCGGACAGGGAGCTAACTATGGCTACACCTTC

v_gene: TRBV9
d_gene: -
abundance: -
j_gene: TRBJ2-1
CDR3aa: CASSVAAGSYNEQFF
CDR3nt: TGTGCCAGCAGCGTAGCGGCAGGCTCCTACAATGAGCAGTTCTTC

v_gene: TRBV6-1
d_gene: -
abundance: once
j_gene: TRBJ1-2
CDR3aa: CAIKAGAGNYGYTF
CDR3nt: TGTGCCATCAAGGCGGGGGCGGGCAACTATGGCTACACCTTC

v_gene: TRBV7-2
d_gene: -
abundance: -
j_gene: TRBJ1-2
CDR3aa: CASSLSTHGYTF
CDR3nt: TGTGCCAGCAGCTTATCAACACATGGCTACACCTTC

v_gene: TRBV5-4
d_gene: TRBD2
abundance: -
j_gene: TRBJ2-7
CDR3aa: CASSSGTSGRSQYF
CDR3nt: TGTGCCAGCAGCTCCGGGACTAGCGGGAGGTCGCAGTACTTC

v_gene: TRBV11-2
d_gene: -
abundance: -
j_gene: TRBJ2-5
CDR3aa: CASSTIREGETQYF
CDR3nt: TGTGCCAGCAGCACCATCCGTGAGGGAGAGACCCAGTACTTC

v_gene: TRBV6-5
d_gene: TRBD2
abundance: -
j_gene: TRBJ2-1
CDR3aa: CASTPGLAGYNEQFF
CDR3nt: TGTGCCAGCACCCCGGGACTAGCGGGTTACAATGAGCAGTTCTTC

v_gene: TRBV19
d_gene: -
abundance: once
j_gene: TRBJ2-2
CDR3aa: CASGEQGGELFF
CDR3nt: TGTGCCAGCGGAGAACAAGGCGGGGAGCTGTTTTTT

v_gene: TRBV5-4
d_gene: -
abundance: -
j_gene: TRBJ2-7
CDR3aa: CASGTLNYEQYF
CDR3nt: TGTGCCAGCGGGACTCTAAACTACGAGCAGTACTTC

v_gene: TRBV7-9
d_gene: -
abundance: -
j_gene: TRBJ2-1
CDR3aa: CASSSRAGSYNEQFF
CDR3nt: TGTGCCAGCAGCTCGCGCGCAGGGTCCTACAATGAGCAGTTCTTC

v_gene: TRBV19
d_gene: TRBD2
abundance: -
j_gene: TRBJ2-5
CDR3aa: CATRTSGETQYF
CDR3nt: TGTGCCACCAGGACTAGCGGGGAGACCCAGTACTTC

v_gene: TRBV28
d_gene: TRBD2
abundance: -
j_gene: TRBJ2-4
CDR3aa: CASSLPPSGLAKNIQYF
CDR3nt: TGTGCCAGCAGTTTACCCCCTAGCGGTTTAGCCAAAAACATTCAGTACTTC

v_gene: TRBV6-5
d_gene: TRBD2
abundance: -
j_gene: TRBJ2-7
CDR3aa: CASSLAAGGIYEQYF
CDR3nt: TGTGCCAGCAGTTTGGCCGCGGGAGGAATCTACGAGCAGTACTTC